These 29 T cell receptor beta chains originate from one sample sequenced in a study of Graves' ophthalmopathy and Graves' hyperthyroidism. RNA transcripts served as template for amplifying TCR beta CDR3 sequences. Following a first-round RT-PCR that used HTBI primers, a second-round multiplex PCR was carried out. TCRdb recomputed calls from the multiplex PCR reads with MiXCR, one row per CDR3 protein. This sample yields a few hundred thousand distinct CDR3 sequences, of which 20% to 25% are seen a single time; roughly 44% belongs to the top ten. The sample taken for sequencing was peripheral blood. Every receptor here comes from a woman aged 50 to 60 with Graves' ophthalmopathy.

The gene calls are TRBV20-1 and TRBJ2-7; TRBD2 aligns across 12 bases. CDR1 DFQATT and CDR2 SNEGSKA come from the germline V gene (reference sequence). V shed 0 bases and J 5 bases; nucleotides not matched to a gene: 8. The CDR3 totals 16 residues. The chain's CDR3 is CSARDIRTSGMHEQYF. The CDR3 bases are TGCAGTGCTAGAGATATCAGGACTAGCGGGATGCACGAGCAGTACTTC.

This clonotype was seen just once. The chain recombines TRBV5-1 with TRBJ2-5; 13 nucleotides agree with TRBD2. V was pared by 2 bases and J by 3 bases, with 1 base of the junction left unmatched. CDR1 is SGHRS and CDR2 is YFSETQ in the germline V gene. The CDR3 loop spans 15 amino acids. The CDR3 spells CASSFGLAGEETQYF. CDR3 in DNA: TGCGCCAGCAGCTTCGGACTAGCGGGAGAAGAGACCCAGTACTTC.

The CDR3 sequence is CASSPQMEFYEQYF. The CDR3 DNA sequence: TGTGCCAGCAGCCCACAGATGGAATTCTACGAGCAGTACTTC. The V gene is TRBV9, the J gene TRBJ2-7; the D is unclear. The CDR3 spans 14 residues. Germline loops: CDR1 SGDLS, CDR2 YYNGEE. Trimming removed 4 bases from V and 3 bases from J, with 14 bases in between.

Ten or more counts support this clonotype. The V call is TRBV30, the J call TRBJ2-5, with 10 bases aligning to TRBD2. V lost 5 bases to trimming and J lost 4 bases; unmatched junction nucleotides: 10. This CDR3 has 15 residues. The germline V gene encodes CDR1 GTSNPN and CDR2 SVGIG (reference sequence). In DNA, the CDR3 is TGTGCCTGGGTCCCCTGGAGACTAGCGGGAGAGACCCAGTACTTC. Protein sequence: CAWVPWRLAGETQYF.

The chain uses TRBV6-1 and TRBJ2-5; no clear D. This CDR3 contains 11 residues. The V gene lost 8 bases and the J gene lost 5 bases, with 9 bases spanning the gap. The germline gives CDR1 MNHNS, CDR2 SASEGT. CDR3 in DNA: TGTGCCAGCGAGAGCATTGAGACCCAGTACTTC. Amino acid sequence: CASESIETQYF.

This rearrangement joins TRBV18 to TRBJ1-2, with D possibly matching TRBD1 (5 bases). Trimming took 6 bases from V and 2 from J, leaving 10 bases between them. This CDR3 contains 13 residues. Germline V CDR1 and CDR2: KGHSH, LQKENI. As DNA, the CDR3 is TGTGCCAGCTCTTCCGACAGAAACTATGGCTACACCTTC. It yields the protein CASSSDRNYGYTF.

V is TRBV19 and J is TRBJ2-7, with a tentative D call TRBD2 (5 bases). The V gene lost 5 bases and the J gene lost 5 bases, with 19 bases spanning the gap. Per the germline V gene, CDR1 is LNHDA and CDR2 is SQIVND (reference sequence). The length of the CDR3 is 15 residues. CDR3 sequence reads: CASSRLAGGSHEQYF. The CDR3 DNA is TGTGCCAGTAGTCGCCTAGCAGGAGGTTCCCACGAGCAGTACTTC.

CDR3 DNA: TGTGCCTGGAGTCCCGCTAGCGGATACTACAATGAGCAGTTCTTC. Translated: CAWSPASGYYNEQFF. V and J are TRBV30 and TRBJ2-1, with 7 bases matching TRBD2. V lost 2 bases, J lost 3 bases, and 7 bases stayed unmatched. This CDR3 comprises 15 residues. CDR1 is GTSNPN, CDR2 SVGIG, per germline (reference sequence).

This clonotype was seen repeatedly, ten times or more. The chain links TRBV29-1 to TRBJ1-2; D might be TRBD1 (5 bases). The CDR3 is made up of 11 amino acids. CDR1 is SQVTM and CDR2 is ANQGSEA in the germline V gene. Between the trimmed V and J ends, which lost 2 bases and 7 bases, there was a span of 8 bases. The CDR3 reads CSVEQGGGYTF. In DNA form, the CDR3 reads TGCAGCGTTGAACAGGGTGGTGGCTACACCTTC. Based on the CDR3 plus reference TRBV29-1 and TRBJ1-2, the full variable domain is SAVISQKPSRDICQRGTSLTIQCQVDSQVTMMFWYRQQPGQSLTLIATANQGSEATYESGFVIDKFPISRPNLTFSTLTVSNMSPEDSSIYLCSVEQGGGYTFGSGTRLTVV.

This clonotype was recorded many times. This chain connects TRBV28 to TRBJ2-7; the match to TRBD2 covers 10 bases. Per the germline V gene, CDR1 is MDHEN and CDR2 is SYDVKM. Trimming at V came to 5 bases and at J to 3 bases, leaving 10 bases not matched to a gene. The CDR3 runs 16 residues. The CDR3 bases are TGTGCCAGCAGTGGCCTCCTAGCGGGGGCTCACTACGAGCAGTACTTC. Translated: CASSGLLAGAHYEQYF.

At least ten counts were recorded for this clonotype. The chain employs TRBV5-1 and TRBJ2-7; tentatively, D is TRBD2 (6 bases). Looked up from germline, CDR1 is SGHRS and CDR2 is YFSETQ. This CDR3 comprises 15 residues. Trimming pared 4 bases from V and 2 bases from J, leaving 16 bases between. The CDR3 spells CASSRLPSAPYEQYF. The DNA for the CDR3 is TGCGCCAGCAGCCGCCTCCCTAGCGCACCCTACGAGCAGTACTTC.

The chain links TRBV7-2 to TRBJ2-7; D is unclear. V was pared by 3 bases and J by 7 bases, with 7 bases between. The CDR3 length is 11 residues. Germline-derived CDR1 and CDR2 are SGHTA and FQGNSA. CDR3 nucleotide sequence: TGTGCCAGCAGCTTTAGAACAGAGCAGTACTTC. Its translation is CASSFRTEQYF.

This clonotype occurred many times. The chain is built from TRBV24-1 and TRBJ1-2; the D gene is possibly TRBD1 (5 bases). Germline CDR1 reads KGHDR; CDR2 reads SFDVKD. This CDR3 spans 14 amino acids. With 6 bases removed from V and 6 bases from J, the gap between germline ends came to 16 bases. The CDR3 DNA is TGTGCCACCAGTAAAGCGGGGGAAATTGATGGCTACACCTTC. Its protein product is CATSKAGEIDGYTF.

Of note for this clonotype: A single base separates this from a much larger clone, so it may be a read error. The chain links TRBV12-3 or TRBV12-4 to TRBJ1-1, with D uncertain. V lost 7 bases and J lost 1, with 10 bases in between. The CDR3 loop spans 13 amino acids. The CDR3 spells CASTHARNTEAFF. The CDR3 DNA sequence: TGTGCCAGCACCCACGCCCGGAACACTGAAGCTTTCTTT.

At least ten counts were recorded for this clonotype. The chain couples TRBV20-1 to TRBJ2-5; the D call may be TRBD1 or TRBD2 (5 bases each). The germline V gene encodes CDR1 DFQATT and CDR2 SNEGSKA (reference sequence). The CDR3 has 14 amino acids. The V gene lost 5 bases and the J gene lost 3 bases, with 16 bases spanning the gap. The CDR3 protein is CSAEPTGTKETQYF. The CDR3 DNA reads as TGCAGTGCTGAACCCACGGGGACGAAAGAGACCCAGTACTTC.

The table lists this clonotype with a count of one. The V call is TRBV27, the J call TRBJ2-7; TRBD1 matches at 10 bases. Germline CDR1 and CDR2: MNHEY and SMNVEV (reference sequence). CDR3 length: 16 amino acids. V dropped 5 bases and J dropped 5; count of bases not matched to a gene: 12. This CDR3 is CASSQYWTGGADEQYF. CDR3 DNA sequence: TGTGCCAGCAGTCAGTACTGGACAGGGGGTGCGGACGAGCAGTACTTC.

This sequence joins TRBV6-1 and TRBJ1-2; D not certain. Trimming stripped 5 bases from V and 2 bases from J, with 9 bases between. Germline-derived CDR1 and CDR2 are MNHNS and SASEGT. The CDR3 covers 13 residues. The CDR3 DNA follows: TGTGCCAGCAGTCTGCAAACAAACTATGGCTACACCTTC. It codes for CASSLQTNYGYTF.

The CDR3 reads CASSYPPPQLNTEAFF. The CDR3, as DNA: TGTGCCAGCAGCTACCCCCCTCCTCAACTGAACACTGAAGCTTTCTTT. This chain connects TRBV11-2 to TRBJ1-1; the D is unclear. This CDR3 comprises 16 residues. Deletions cut 4 bases from V and 0 bases from J, with 15 bases between. Per germline, CDR1 SGHAT and CDR2 FQNNGV.

The gene calls are TRBV6-2 or TRBV6-3 and TRBJ2-1, with D perhaps matching TRBD2 (5 bases). The CDR3 spans 16 residues. CDR1 and CDR2 (germline): MNHEY, SVGEGT. Between the trimmed V and J ends, which lost 2 bases and 6 bases, there was a span of 17 bases. Written as DNA, the CDR3 is TGTGCCAGCAGTTACGGTGCGGACTTTCCAAGCAATGAGCAGTTCTTC. Its translation is CASSYGADFPSNEQFF.

This clonotype was detected ten times or more. The chain recombines TRBV7-3 with TRBJ1-2; 8 bases match TRBD1. Trimming at V came to 5 bases and at J to 8 bases, leaving 16 bases not matched to a gene. CDR1 is SGHTA and CDR2 is FQGTGA in the germline V gene. This CDR3 is 16 amino acids long. Written as DNA, the CDR3 is TGTGCCAGCAGCGCCGGGACAGGAGGGGATGATGGAGGCTACACCTTC. As protein: CASSAGTGGDDGGYTF.

This clonotype was found many times. The chain couples TRBV14 to TRBJ2-2; D possibly uses TRBD1 or TRBD2 (5 bases each). CDR1 and CDR2 from the germline V gene are SGHDN and FVKESK. The CDR3 runs 16 residues. With 2 bases removed from V and 1 base from J, the gap between germline ends came to 11 bases. CDR3: CASSQIGTVNTGELFF. CDR3 coding DNA: TGTGCCAGCAGCCAAATCGGGACGGTGAACACCGGGGAGCTGTTTTTT. The whole variable domain, remainder taken from reference TRBV14 and TRBJ2-2, is EAGVTQFPSHSVIEKGQTVTLRCDPISGHDNLYWYRRVMGKEIKFLLHFVKESKQDESGMPNNRFLAERTGGTYSTLKVQPAELEDSGVYFCASSQIGTVNTGELFFGEGSRLTVL.

The chain is built from TRBV9 and TRBJ2-7, with D maybe TRBD1 (6 bases). Germline V lookup: CDR1 SGDLS, CDR2 YYNGEE. The V end lost 4 bases, the J end lost 2 bases, and 13 bases lay between the germline ends. This CDR3 comprises 14 residues. CDR3 region: CASSPDRPPYEQYF. In DNA, the CDR3 is TGTGCCAGCAGCCCCGACAGGCCACCCTACGAGCAGTACTTC.

V usage is TRBV28 and J usage is TRBJ2-2, with D hard to call. Germline assignment: CDR1 MDHEN and CDR2 SYDVKM. V was trimmed by 4 bases and J by 8 bases, leaving 8 bases between them. The CDR3 sequence is 12 residues long. The CDR3 spells CASSSGVGELFF. In DNA form, the CDR3 reads TGTGCCAGCAGTTCGGGCGTGGGGGAGCTGTTTTTT.

This chain uses TRBV12-3 or TRBV12-4 with TRBJ1-1; unclear D gene. V was pared by 3 bases and J by 7 bases, with 12 bases between. This CDR3 has 13 residues. The CDR3 spells CASSFSGFGEAFF. CDR3 nucleotides: TGTGCCAGCAGTTTTTCGGGTTTCGGTGAAGCTTTCTTT.

This clonotype was seen ten or more times. V gene TRBV3-1 combines with J gene TRBJ2-5; a weak D match, TRBD1 (5 bases). Germline assignment: CDR1 LGHDT and CDR2 YNNKEL (reference sequence). The CDR3 has 14 amino acids. The germline V and J ends were trimmed by 4 bases and 4 bases, with 13 bases remaining between them. CDR3 in amino acids: CASSLSQGRETQYF. DNA of the CDR3: TGTGCCAGCAGCCTATCGCAGGGTCGAGAGACCCAGTACTTC.

At least ten counts were recorded for this clonotype. The chain combines TRBV27 with TRBJ1-1; a weak D match, TRBD1 (6 bases). Per the germline V gene, CDR1 is MNHEY and CDR2 is SMNVEV (reference sequence). The CDR3 is made up of 15 amino acids. Trimming cost V 5 bases and J 5 bases, with 18 bases left between them. CDR3 sequence (DNA): TGTGCCAGCAGTCGACCGCAGGGGATGGGGACTGAAGCTTTCTTT. Amino acid sequence: CASSRPQGMGTEAFF.

There are many counts of this clonotype. The rearrangement uses TRBV12-3 or TRBV12-4 and TRBJ1-3, with TRBD1 identical over 10 bases. J was trimmed by 9 bases and V by 6 bases; bases with no gene match: 8. The CDR3 is 14 residues long. The CDR3 region has the DNA TGTGCCAGCAGCCCCGGACAGGGGGTAGTCACCATATATTTT. It translates to CASSPGQGVVTIYF.

This clonotype showed up many times. The chain links TRBV12-3 or TRBV12-4 to TRBJ1-3, with D uncertain. The CDR3 runs to 12 residues. V was pared by 6 bases and J by 7 bases, with 10 bases between. In DNA form, the CDR3 reads TGTGCCAGCAGACCGGACGTGAACACCATATATTTT. Translating gives CASRPDVNTIYF.

This clonotype was detected ten times or more. The chain uses TRBV20-1 and TRBJ1-2, with a tentative D call TRBD1 (5 bases). The CDR3 totals 14 residues. Germline lookup yields CDR1 DFQATT and CDR2 SNEGSKA (reference sequence). The CDR3 spells CSGGGPSLDYGYTF. CDR3 sequence (DNA): TGCAGCGGGGGGGGACCATCGCTAGACTATGGCTACACCTTC.